The present entry profiles one T cell receptor (beta chain) with its context. The CDR3 has 15 amino acids. From germline, CDR1 is GTSNPN and CDR2 SVGIG (reference sequence). These data come from a study of shared clonotypes between healthy human individuals. Using immunoSEQ multiplex PCR, the repertoire was profiled, and TCRdb retains in-frame clones only, with some absent. Among about 2.3 million clones listed, 85% to 95% were seen once. This chain connects TRBV30 to TRBJ2-3; 12 nucleotides line up with TRBD1. The receptor's source is a man younger than 30 in good health. Some clones in this sample may be carry-over from other donors' samples. Sequences were obtained from naive CD4+ T cells from PBMCs. The sample's subset: CD45RA+ positively selected. The CDR3: CALTGTGGITDTQYF. The CDR3 DNA reads TGTGCTCTCACAGGGACAGGGGGCATCACAGATACGCAGTATTTT.